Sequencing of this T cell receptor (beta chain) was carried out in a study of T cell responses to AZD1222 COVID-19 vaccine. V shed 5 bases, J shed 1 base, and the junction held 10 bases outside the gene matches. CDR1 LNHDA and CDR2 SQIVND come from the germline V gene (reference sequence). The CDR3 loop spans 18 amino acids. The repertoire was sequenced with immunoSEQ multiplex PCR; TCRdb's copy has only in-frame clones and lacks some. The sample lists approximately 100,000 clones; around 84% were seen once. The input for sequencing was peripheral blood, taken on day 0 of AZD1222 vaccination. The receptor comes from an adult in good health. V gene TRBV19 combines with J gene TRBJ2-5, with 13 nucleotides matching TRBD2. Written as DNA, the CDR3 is TGTGCCAGTAGTCCGGGACTAGCGGGATCGATCCCCCAAGAGACCCAGTACTTC. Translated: CASSPGLAGSIPQETQYF.